Each of the 29 T cell receptor beta chains below was sequenced from the same sample in a study of cytomegalovirus exposure and HLA in healthy donors. Primers included in the PCR were 60 Vbeta and 13 Jbeta primers. Some clones are missing from TCRdb's copy, which holds only in-frame ones; the method was immunoSEQ multiplex PCR. This table holds approximately 190,000 clones, 65% to 90% found once. The material sequenced was PBMCs. The source of these receptors is a man aged 40-50 years in good health and CMV-seropositive.

The gene calls are TRBV7-2 and TRBJ1-3; unclear D gene. CDR3 length: 15 residues. Germline CDR1 and CDR2: SGHTA and FQGNSA. V was clipped by 3 bases and J by 0 bases, with 9 bases between them. In DNA, the CDR3 is TGTGCCAGCAGCTTCCTGAGCCTCTCTGGAAACACCATATATTTT. Protein: CASSFLSLSGNTIYF.

This chain links TRBV27 with TRBJ2-1; 9 bases are a match to TRBD2. V was clipped by 4 bases and J by 2 bases; unmatched bases: 9. Germline V CDR1 and CDR2: MNHEY, SMNVEV (reference sequence). This CDR3 region has 17 residues. The CDR3 is CASSWGIAGAPYNEQFF. DNA for the CDR3: TGTGCCAGCAGTTGGGGAATAGCGGGGGCCCCCTACAATGAGCAGTTCTTC.

V is TRBV10-2 and J is TRBJ1-1; D not certain. Germline V gene data show CDR1 as WSHSY and CDR2 as SAAADI. Trimming shortened V by 3 bases and J by 10 bases, and 9 bases separated the two germline ends. CDR3 size: 11 residues. The CDR3 region has the DNA TGCGCCAGCAGTGAAGAGGGTCCAGCTTTCTTT. This gives the protein CASSEEGPAFF.

The rearrangement links TRBV5-4 to TRBJ2-1; TRBD1 might be the D (5 bases). The ends were cut back, 0 bases at V and 11 bases at J, with 18 bases in the middle. Germline loops: CDR1 SGHNT, CDR2 YYREEE (reference sequence). The CDR3 consists of 15 residues. Written as DNA, the CDR3 is TGTGCCAGCAGCTTGGCCTCTGGGCAAGGGGTAAAGCAGTTCTTC. Protein: CASSLASGQGVKQFF.

The V gene is TRBV25-1, the J gene TRBJ2-7; D may be TRBD2 (7 bases). CDR3 size: 15 residues. The V gene's germline CDR1 is MGHDK and CDR2 SYGVNS. The ends were cut back, 1 base at V and 7 bases at J, with 17 bases in the middle. Written as DNA, the CDR3 is TGTGCCAGCAGTGAATCGGGTGTTCGGGGGGCAGAGCAGTACTTC. It is translated as CASSESGVRGAEQYF.

The rearrangement joins TRBV11-2 to TRBJ2-5, with TRBD1 identical over 8 bases. Germline CDR1 is SGHAT and CDR2 is FQNNGV. The V and J ends lost 7 bases and 5 bases, in that order; junction bases with no gene match: 12. The CDR3 runs to 15 residues. In DNA form, the CDR3 reads TGTGCCAGCACCCAAGGCACAGGGGGACATGAGACCCAGTACTTC. Protein product: CASTQGTGGHETQYF.

DNA of the CDR3: TGTGCCAGCAGTTTAGACAGGGTGCGCACTGAAGCTTTCTTT. This codes for CASSLDRVRTEAFF. The V call is TRBV28, the J call TRBJ1-1; TRBD1 agrees at 7 bases. Unmatched junction bases numbered 4, after V lost 2 bases and J lost 4 bases. This CDR3 has 14 residues. Germline V gene sequence: CDR1 MDHEN, CDR2 SYDVKM.

The chain carries TRBV5-4 and TRBJ1-1; D perhaps matches TRBD1 (5 bases). The germline gives CDR1 SGHNT, CDR2 YYREEE (reference sequence). V was shortened by 0 bases and J by 5 bases, with 8 bases between the two germline ends. The CDR3 runs 13 residues. The CDR3 sequence is CASSLARVTEAFF. CDR3 DNA sequence: TGTGCCAGCAGCTTGGCCAGGGTAACTGAAGCTTTCTTT.

The gene calls are TRBV21-1 and TRBJ1-4; no check of the table's D call, TRBD1, against the DNA was made. TRBV21-1 is shown as a pseudogene. CDR3 size: 14 residues. The CDR3 DNA reads as TGTGCCAGCACTTTACAGGGCCCTAATGAAAAACTGTTTTTT. Residues: CASTLQGPNEKLFF.

This clone was seen more than once but under ten times. The chain combines TRBV27 with TRBJ2-5, with a tentative D call TRBD2 (7 bases). CDR1 is MNHEY and CDR2 is SMNVEV in the germline V gene (reference sequence). The CDR3 loop spans 16 amino acids. V lost 0 bases and J lost 4, with 15 bases in between. CDR3 sequence: CASSLSIGGLGETQYF. The CDR3 coding sequence is TGTGCCAGCAGTTTATCGATCGGGGGGCTGGGAGAGACCCAGTACTTC.

The chain is built from TRBV7-2 and TRBJ1-1, with unresolved D. There are 15 residues in the CDR3. V lost 4 bases, J lost 0 bases, and 12 bases lay in between. Germline loops: CDR1 SGHTA, CDR2 FQGNSA. CDR3 amino acids: CASSSLQRMNTEAFF. CDR3 DNA: TGTGCCAGCAGCTCCCTACAGAGAATGAACACTGAAGCTTTCTTT.

This clone was recorded a few times. This chain connects TRBV27 to TRBJ1-5, with D tentatively TRBD1 (5 bases). From germline, CDR1 is MNHEY and CDR2 SMNVEV (reference sequence). This CDR3 region has 16 residues. Trimming cost V 6 bases and J 0 bases, with 15 bases left between them. The CDR3 sequence is CASSPGGGISNQPQHF. The CDR3 DNA reads TGTGCCAGCAGCCCCGGGGGGGGGATTAGCAATCAGCCCCAGCATTTT.

The chain is built from TRBV23-1 and TRBJ1-5; 10 bases are a match to TRBD1. TRBV23-1 is placed among ORFs of uncertain function. V shed 6 bases and J 1 base; nucleotides not matched to a gene: 12. The CDR3 runs to 18 residues. In DNA, the CDR3 is TGCGCCAGCAGCGAAACGGACAGGGGGAATCCGAGCAATCAGCCCCAGCATTTT. Translating gives CASSETDRGNPSNQPQHF.

This clone was detected only a few times. The chain couples TRBV29-1 to TRBJ2-7, with 11 bases matching TRBD1. V shed 1 base and J 4 bases; nucleotides not matched to a gene: 6. Germline V gene lookup returns CDR1 SQVTM and CDR2 ANQGSEA. This CDR3 spans 15 amino acids. CDR3 sequence reads: CSVEGPGQGEYEQYF. CDR3 DNA sequence: TGCAGCGTTGAAGGGCCGGGACAGGGGGAATACGAGCAGTACTTC.

This chain joins TRBV6-5 and TRBJ2-7, with 9 positions matching TRBD1. The end of the DNA aligns better with TRBJ2-5, so the J call may be wrong. CDR3 length: 14 amino acids. Germline V gene lookup returns CDR1 MNHEY and CDR2 SVGAGI. CDR3 DNA sequence: TGTGCCAGCAGGAAACAGGGGGCAAGGGAGACCCAGTACTTC. Translation: CASRKQGARETQYF.

This clone was seen repeatedly, ten times or more. Other DNA sequences of this sample code for an identical CDR3. This rearrangement joins TRBV4-3 to TRBJ1-1; perhaps TRBD1 as D (5 bases). The V end was cut by 1 base, the J end by 1 base, with 10 bases between. Germline values: CDR1 LGHNA, CDR2 YSLEER. This CDR3 is built from 15 residues. The CDR3 is CASSQVLGQNTEAFF. DNA of the CDR3: TGCGCCAGCAGCCAAGTCCTCGGACAGAACACTGAAGCTTTCTTT.

V and J are TRBV5-1 and TRBJ2-1, with a tentative D call TRBD1 (6 bases). Trimming took off 2 bases at V and 5 bases at J, with 11 bases between the two ends. Germline values: CDR1 SGHRS, CDR2 YFSETQ. CDR3 size: 14 residues. CDR3 in amino acids: CASSLRTADNEQFF. The CDR3 region has the DNA TGCGCCAGCAGCTTAAGGACAGCCGACAATGAGCAGTTCTTC.

On this clone itself: Different DNA sequences within this sample yield the same CDR3. The chain couples TRBV5-1 to TRBJ2-3, with unresolved D. CDR3 length equals 12 residues. CDR1 and CDR2 from the germline V gene are SGHRS and YFSETQ. Between the trimmed V and J ends, which lost 2 bases and 8 bases, there was a span of 9 bases. The CDR3 loop reads CASSLSAGTQYF. For the CDR3, the DNA is TGCGCCAGCAGCTTATCGGCAGGTACGCAGTATTTT.

The V gene is TRBV28, the J gene TRBJ2-2; TRBD1 agrees at 7 bases. CDR1 is MDHEN and CDR2 is SYDVKM in the germline V gene. The CDR3 loop spans 15 amino acids. V lost 8 bases to trimming and J lost 0 bases; unmatched junction nucleotides: 6. In DNA form, the CDR3 reads TGTGCCAGCCGGGTAGGGGGCTCGAACACCGGGGAGCTGTTTTTT. Translating it yields CASRVGGSNTGELFF.

The chain uses TRBV18 and TRBJ1-1; D ambiguous. In germline, CDR1 is KGHSH, CDR2 LQKENI. With 0 bases removed from V and 3 bases from J, the gap between germline ends came to 5 bases. The CDR3 is 13 amino acids. The CDR3 bases are TGTGCCAGCTCACCACCTTTAGACACTGAAGCTTTCTTT. This gives the protein CASSPPLDTEAFF.

The chain links TRBV28 to TRBJ1-1; TRBD1 might be the D (6 bases). V lost 7 bases, J lost 0 bases, and 15 bases lay in between. The CDR3 covers 15 residues. Germline V gene lookup returns CDR1 MDHEN and CDR2 SYDVKM. The CDR3 DNA follows: TGTGCCAGCACCTTAGGGGGGGCCATGAACACTGAAGCTTTCTTT. Translating it yields CASTLGGAMNTEAFF.

In nucleotides, the CDR3 is TGTGCCAGCAGCGTAGCCACCCGCGGGGGTGAAGCTTTCTTT. Translating gives CASSVATRGGEAFF. The chain joins TRBV9 to TRBJ1-1, with D perhaps TRBD1 (5 bases). CDR1 and CDR2 (germline): SGDLS, YYNGEE. V was trimmed by 0 bases and J by 7 bases, leaving 13 bases between them. The CDR3 runs to 14 residues.

This chain joins TRBV10-2 and TRBJ2-7, with a tentative D call TRBD1 (6 bases). From germline, CDR1 is WSHSY and CDR2 SAAADI. V lost 3 bases and J lost 7, with 16 bases in between. There are 14 residues in the CDR3. The CDR3 DNA reads as TGCGCCAGCAGTGACTCGAAGGACAGAAGGGAGCAGTACTTC. It yields the protein CASSDSKDRREQYF.

As to this clone: The same CDR3 is also encoded by other DNA sequences in this sample. This chain joins TRBV5-6 and TRBJ2-7, with D perhaps matching TRBD1 (5 bases). The CDR3 loop spans 13 amino acids. Looked up from germline, CDR1 is SGHDT and CDR2 is YYEEEE. The V end was cut by 0 bases, the J end by 7 bases, with 11 bases between. Here the CDR3 DNA reads TGTGCCAGCAGCTTGGTCGACAGCCGTGAGCAGTACTTC. This gives the protein CASSLVDSREQYF. The whole variable domain, remainder taken from reference TRBV5-6 and TRBJ2-7, is DAGVTQSPTHLIKTRGQQVTLRCSPKSGHDTVSWYQQALGQGPQFIFQYYEEEERQRGNFPDRFSGHQFPNYSSELNVNALLLGDSALYLCASSLVDSREQYFGPGTRLTVT.

This chain links TRBV4-3 with TRBJ2-1, with 9 bases that match TRBD2. Germline V gene lookup returns CDR1 LGHNA and CDR2 YSLEER. The CDR3 runs 15 residues. The junction had 3 bases not matched to a gene; V was cut back by 3 bases and J by 3 bases. The CDR3 reads CASSQFSGSYNEQFF. Written as DNA, the CDR3 is TGCGCCAGCAGCCAGTTTAGCGGGAGCTACAATGAGCAGTTCTTC.

This chain uses TRBV2 with TRBJ2-2, with 11 positions matching TRBD1. The CDR3 runs 15 residues. Looked up from germline, CDR1 is SNHLY and CDR2 is FYNNEI. The V and J ends lost 6 bases and 1 base, in that order; junction bases with no gene match: 1. The CDR3 here is CASSGTGGNTGELFF. CDR3 DNA: TGTGCCAGCAGCGGGACAGGGGGGAACACCGGGGAGCTGTTTTTT.

This clone is a singleton in its sample. The CDR3 DNA is TGTGCCAGCAGTTTATTCGGTGGGACATTCTGGGACACTGAAGCTTTCTTT. Amino acids: CASSLFGGTFWDTEAFF. The rearrangement uses TRBV27 and TRBJ1-1, with D perhaps matching TRBD1 (6 bases). The CDR3 runs to 17 residues. V lost 1 base and J lost 3, with 18 bases in between. Germline CDR1 and CDR2: MNHEY and SMNVEV (reference sequence).

The chain joins TRBV7-9 to TRBJ2-1, with 9 positions matching TRBD2. The germline V gene encodes CDR1 SEHNR and CDR2 FQNEAQ (reference sequence). V was pared by 5 bases and J by 7 bases, with 21 bases of the junction left unmatched. This CDR3 spans 19 amino acids. The chain's CDR3 is CASSLPVQNPGLAVNEQFF. CDR3 coding DNA: TGTGCCAGCAGCCTCCCGGTCCAAAATCCGGGACTAGCTGTAAATGAGCAGTTCTTC. Based on the CDR3 plus reference TRBV7-9 and TRBJ2-1, the full variable domain is DTGVSQNPRHKITKRGQNVTFRCDPISEHNRLYWYRQTLGQGPEFLTYFQNEAQLEKSRLLSDRFSAERPKGSFSTLEIQRTEQGDSAMYLCASSLPVQNPGLAVNEQFFGPGTRLTVL.

The chain carries TRBV4-3 and TRBJ1-6; D unclear. The length of the CDR3 is 13 residues. The V and J ends lost 0 bases and 6 bases respectively, with 3 bases between them. The germline V gene has CDR1 LGHNA and CDR2 YSLEER. CDR3 region: CASSQDRNSPLHF. As DNA, the CDR3 is TGCGCCAGCAGCCAAGACCGTAATTCACCCCTCCACTTT.